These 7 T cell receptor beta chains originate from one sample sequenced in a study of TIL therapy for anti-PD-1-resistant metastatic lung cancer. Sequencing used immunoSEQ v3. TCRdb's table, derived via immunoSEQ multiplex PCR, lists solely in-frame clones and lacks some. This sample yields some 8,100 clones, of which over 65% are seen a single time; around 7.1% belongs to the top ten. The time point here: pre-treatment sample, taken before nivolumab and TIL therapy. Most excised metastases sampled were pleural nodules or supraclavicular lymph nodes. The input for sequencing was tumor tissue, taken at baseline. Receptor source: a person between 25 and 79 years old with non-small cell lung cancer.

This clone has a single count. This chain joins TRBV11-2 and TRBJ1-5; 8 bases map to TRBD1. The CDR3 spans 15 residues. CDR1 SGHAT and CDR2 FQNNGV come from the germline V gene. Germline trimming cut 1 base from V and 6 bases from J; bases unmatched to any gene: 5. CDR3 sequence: CASSLGTGSVQPQHF. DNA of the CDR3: TGTGCCAGCAGCTTAGGGACAGGGAGCGTTCAGCCCCAGCATTTT.

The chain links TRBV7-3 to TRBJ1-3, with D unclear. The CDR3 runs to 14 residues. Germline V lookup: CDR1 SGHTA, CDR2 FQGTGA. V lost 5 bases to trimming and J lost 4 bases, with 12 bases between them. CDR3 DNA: TGTGCCAGCAGCCCCGGTTCTGGGGGAAACACCATATATTTT. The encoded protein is CASSPGSGGNTIYF.

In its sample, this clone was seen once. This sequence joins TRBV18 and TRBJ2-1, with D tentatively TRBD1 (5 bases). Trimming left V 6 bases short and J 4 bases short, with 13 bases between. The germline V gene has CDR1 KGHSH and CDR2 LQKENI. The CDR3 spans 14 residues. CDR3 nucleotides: TGTGCCAGCTCTGGGGCTACGACTTACAATGAGCAGTTCTTC. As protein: CASSGATTYNEQFF.

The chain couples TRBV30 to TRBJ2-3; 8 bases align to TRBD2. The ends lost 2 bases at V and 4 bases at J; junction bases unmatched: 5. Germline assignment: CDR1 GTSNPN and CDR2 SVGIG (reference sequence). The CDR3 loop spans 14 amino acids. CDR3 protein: CAWSFAGGSDTQYF. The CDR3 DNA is TGTGCCTGGAGTTTCGCGGGAGGATCAGATACGCAGTATTTT. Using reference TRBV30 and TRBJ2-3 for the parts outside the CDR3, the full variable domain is SQTIHQWPATLVQPVGSPLSLECTVEGTSNPNLYWYRQAAGRGLQLLFYSVGIGQISSEVPQNLSASRPQDRQFILSSKKLLLSDSGFYLCAWSFAGGSDTQYFGPGTRLTVL.

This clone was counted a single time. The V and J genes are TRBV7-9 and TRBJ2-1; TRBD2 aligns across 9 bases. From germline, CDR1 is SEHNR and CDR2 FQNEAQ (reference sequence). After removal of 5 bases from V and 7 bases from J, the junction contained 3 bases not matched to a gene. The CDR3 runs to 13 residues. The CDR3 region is CASSKSGGNEQFF. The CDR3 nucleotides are TGTGCCAGCAGCAAAAGCGGGGGGAATGAGCAGTTCTTC.

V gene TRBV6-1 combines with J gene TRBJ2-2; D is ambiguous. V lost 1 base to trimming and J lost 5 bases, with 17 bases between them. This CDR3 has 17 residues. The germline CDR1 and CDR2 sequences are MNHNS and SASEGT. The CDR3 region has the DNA TGTGCCAGCAGTGAAGATTTCGCCAGGTTCGATACCGGGGAGCTGTTTTTT. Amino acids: CASSEDFARFDTGELFF.

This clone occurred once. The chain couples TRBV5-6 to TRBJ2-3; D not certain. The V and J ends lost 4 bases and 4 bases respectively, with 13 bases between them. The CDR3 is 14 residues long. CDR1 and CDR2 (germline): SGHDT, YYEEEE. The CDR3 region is CASSNPLVPDTQYF. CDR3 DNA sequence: TGTGCCAGCAGCAACCCTCTAGTCCCAGATACGCAGTATTTT. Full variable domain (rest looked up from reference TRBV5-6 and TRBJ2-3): DAGVTQSPTHLIKTRGQQVTLRCSPKSGHDTVSWYQQALGQGPQFIFQYYEEEERQRGNFPDRFSGHQFPNYSSELNVNALLLGDSALYLCASSNPLVPDTQYFGPGTRLTVL.